What follows are 5 T cell receptor beta chains derived from one specimen sequenced in a study of CD8 T cells in ankylosing spondylitis. TCRdb itself ran the 5' RACE reads through MiXCR, one entry per CDR3 protein. The table records roughly 200,000 distinct CDR3 sequences, about a quarter of them present only once. The specimen sequenced was blood, either unsorted or a sorted T cell fraction (not recorded which). The receptors derive from a male donor with ankylosing spondylitis or in good health (not recorded which).

There are a few counts of this clonotype. This chain uses TRBV12-3 or TRBV12-4 with TRBJ1-5, with 7 positions matching TRBD1. CDR3 length: 15 amino acids. V lost 6 bases to trimming and J lost 3 bases; unmatched junction nucleotides: 8. CDR3 sequence (DNA): TGTGCCAGCAGCCTGGGACAGCAGCTCAATCAGCCCCAGCATTTT. Amino acid sequence: CASSLGQQLNQPQHF.

CDR3 coding DNA: TGCAGCGTTGCGAGCAGGGGGAACATAGCTTTCTTT. This codes for CSVASRGNIAFF. This chain connects TRBV29-1 to TRBJ1-1, with 7 bases aligning to TRBD1. V was pared by 4 bases and J by 10 bases, with 9 bases of the junction left unmatched. In germline, CDR1 is SQVTM, CDR2 ANQGSEA. CDR3 length: 12 residues.

The gene calls are TRBV29-1 and TRBJ2-7, with a weak D call TRBD1 (8 bases). The CDR3 loop spans 14 amino acids. Trimming stripped 7 bases from V and 7 bases from J, with 23 bases between. CDR1 is SQVTM, CDR2 ANQGSEA, per germline. CDR3 sequence: CSARIGRGREEQYF. DNA of the CDR3: TGCAGCGCCCGCATCGGCAGGGGGCGGGAGGAGCAGTACTTC.

The gene calls are TRBV10-3 and TRBJ1-5; TRBD1 matches 9 bases. Germline values: CDR1 ENHRY, CDR2 SYGVKD. This CDR3 is 14 amino acids long. Trimming at V came to 7 bases and at J to 4 bases, leaving 5 bases not matched to a gene. CDR3 residues: CAIKDRGPNQPQHF. The DNA of the CDR3 is TGTGCCATCAAGGACAGGGGCCCTAATCAGCCCCAGCATTTT.

With regard to this clonotype: It may be a read error: a sequence one base away is much more abundant. The rearrangement uses TRBV4-2 and TRBJ1-1; D perhaps matches TRBD1 (5 bases). This CDR3 is built from 15 residues. The V gene's germline CDR1 is LGHNA and CDR2 YNFKEQ. As DNA, the CDR3 is TGTGCCAGCAGCCAAGAGGGGGGGTCAGGCACTGAAGCTATCTTT. The encoded protein is CASSQEGGSGTEAIF.